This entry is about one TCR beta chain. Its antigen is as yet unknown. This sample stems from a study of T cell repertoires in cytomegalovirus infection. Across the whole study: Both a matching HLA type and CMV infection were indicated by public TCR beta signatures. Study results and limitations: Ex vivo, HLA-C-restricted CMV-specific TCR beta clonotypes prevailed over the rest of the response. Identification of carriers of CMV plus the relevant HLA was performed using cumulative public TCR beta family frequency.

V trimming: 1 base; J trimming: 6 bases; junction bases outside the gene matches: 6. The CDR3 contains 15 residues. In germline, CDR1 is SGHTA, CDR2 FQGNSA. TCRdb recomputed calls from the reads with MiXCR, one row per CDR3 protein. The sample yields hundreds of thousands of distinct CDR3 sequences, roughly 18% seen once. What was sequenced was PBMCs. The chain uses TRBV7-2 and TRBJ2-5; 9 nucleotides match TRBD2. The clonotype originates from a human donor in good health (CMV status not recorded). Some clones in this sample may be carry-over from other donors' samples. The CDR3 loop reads CASSLGSSGRQTQYF. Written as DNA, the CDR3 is TGTGCCAGCAGCTTAGGTAGTAGCGGGAGACAGACCCAGTACTTC.